The 30 T cell receptor beta chains below all came from one sample that was sequenced in a study of blood T cell repertoires in COVID-19. Profiled with immunoSEQ multiplex PCR; TCRdb holds only in-frame clones, not every one. Counted here are 200,000 to 250,000 clones, approximately 80% occurring once; the ten biggest clones make up 7.8%. The sample comprised peripheral blood. These receptors were obtained from a woman at least 80 years old with COVID-19, enrolled during active disease.

This rearrangement joins TRBV12-5 to TRBJ2-5; 8 positions match TRBD2. J lost 4 bases, V lost 4 bases, and 5 bases had no gene match. Germline CDR1 reads LGHNT; CDR2 reads FRNRAP. CDR3 length equals 14 residues. In DNA, the CDR3 is TGTGCTAGTGGTTACGGGGGGGCGGCAGAGACCCAGTACTTC. Translated: CASGYGGAAETQYF.

V usage is TRBV4-1 and J usage is TRBJ1-3; 7 bases are shared with TRBD1. The CDR3 spans 18 residues. V trimming: 2 bases; J trimming: 0 bases; junction bases outside the gene matches: 10. Looked up from germline, CDR1 is MGHRA and CDR2 is YSYEKL. The CDR3 nucleotides are TGCGCCAGCAGCCAAACCCGGGGACAGACTCTCTCTGGAAACACCATATATTTT. Translation: CASSQTRGQTLSGNTIYF.

The rearrangement uses TRBV5-4 and TRBJ2-5; 7 nucleotides match TRBD2. The V segment lost 3 bases and the J segment 4 bases; nucleotides outside the gene matches: 12. This CDR3 has 16 residues. Germline V gene sequence: CDR1 SGHNT, CDR2 YYREEE (reference sequence). This CDR3 reads CASSSSAGEIGETQYF. DNA for the CDR3: TGTGCCAGCAGCTCCTCCGCGGGGGAAATAGGAGAGACCCAGTACTTC.

The chain couples TRBV4-2 to TRBJ1-1; 8 bases are shared with TRBD1. This CDR3 has 15 amino acids. The germline CDR1 and CDR2 sequences are LGHNA and YNFKEQ. V shed 1 base and J 7 bases; nucleotides not matched to a gene: 8. DNA of the CDR3: TGTGCCAGCAGCCAAGGGGCCAGGGGGCCGTATGAAGCTTTCTTT. It specifies CASSQGARGPYEAFF.

V gene TRBV19 combines with J gene TRBJ2-3, with 7 nucleotides matching TRBD2. This CDR3 comprises 15 residues. CDR1 is LNHDA, CDR2 SQIVND, per germline (reference sequence). V trimming: 3 bases; J trimming: 2 bases; junction bases outside the gene matches: 5. The DNA of the CDR3 is TGTGCCAGTAGTATGAGACGGGGGGTCACAGATACGCAGTATTTT. Its protein product is CASSMRRGVTDTQYF. The full variable domain, its missing parts supplied by reference TRBV19 and TRBJ2-3, is DGGITQSPKYLFRKEGQNVTLSCEQNLNHDAMYWYRQDPGQGLRLIYYSQIVNDFQKGDIAEGYSVSREKKESFPLTVTSAQKNPTAFYLCASSMRRGVTDTQYFGPGTRLTVL.

The V call is TRBV19, the J call TRBJ2-4; D gene unclear. V was pared by 1 base and J by 10 bases, with 8 bases between. The V gene's germline CDR1 is LNHDA and CDR2 SQIVND (reference sequence). The CDR3 extends over 12 amino acids. CDR3 nucleotides: TGTGCCAGTAGTATAGTCAGAGGTATTCAGTACTTC. It is translated as CASSIVRGIQYF.

The chain links TRBV2 to TRBJ2-2; 7 nucleotides match TRBD1. The V and J ends lost 6 bases and 6 bases, in that order; junction bases with no gene match: 7. This CDR3 region has 14 residues. CDR1 is SNHLY and CDR2 is FYNNEI in the germline V gene. CDR3: CASRPSRGSGELFF. CDR3 DNA sequence: TGTGCCAGCAGACCATCCAGGGGGTCCGGGGAGCTGTTTTTT.

The V and J genes are TRBV5-4 and TRBJ2-2; D remains ambiguous. The V end lost 4 bases, the J end lost 5 bases, and 9 bases lay between the germline ends. The CDR3 is 13 residues long. The germline V gene has CDR1 SGHNT and CDR2 YYREEE (reference sequence). CDR3 sequence: CASSPPETGELFF. The DNA for the CDR3 is TGTGCCAGCAGCCCCCCAGAAACCGGGGAGCTGTTTTTT. Full variable domain (missing parts from reference TRBV5-4 and TRBJ2-2): ETGVTQSPTHLIKTRGQQVTLRCSSQSGHNTVSWYQQALGQGPQFIFQYYREEENGRGNFPPRFSGLQFPNYSSELNVNALELDDSALYLCASSPPETGELFFGEGSRLTVL.

The chain combines TRBV6-5 with TRBJ2-7; D is perhaps TRBD1 (5 bases). Deletions cut 6 bases from V and 3 bases from J, with 9 bases between. Per the germline V gene, CDR1 is MNHEY and CDR2 is SVGAGI. CDR3 size: 12 residues. CDR3 region: CASRDIVYEQYF. CDR3 coding DNA: TGTGCCAGCAGGGACATTGTCTACGAGCAGTACTTC.

This chain joins TRBV6-6 and TRBJ1-2; possible D gene TRBD1, 6 bases. The CDR3 contains 12 residues. V lost 10 bases to trimming and J lost 4 bases, with 13 bases between them. In germline, CDR1 is MNHNY, CDR2 SVGAGI (reference sequence). The CDR3 DNA reads as TGTGCCACCACGCGGGGGGCCTATGGCTACACCTTC. Translating it yields CATTRGAYGYTF.

The rearrangement links TRBV27 to TRBJ1-4; a possible D gene is TRBD1 (5 bases). CDR3 length: 15 residues. Deletions cut 0 bases from V and 3 bases from J, with 8 bases between. Germline CDR1 MNHEY, CDR2 SMNVEV (reference sequence). CDR3 amino acids: CASSLSGGPNEKLFF. The DNA of the CDR3 is TGTGCCAGCAGTTTATCCGGGGGTCCTAATGAAAAACTGTTTTTT.

The rearrangement joins TRBV3-1 (or the pseudogene TRBV3-2) to TRBJ2-7, with D possibly TRBD2 on 6 matching bases. Per germline, CDR1 LGHDT and CDR2 YNNKEL (reference sequence). The V and J ends lost 4 bases and 1 base respectively, with 17 bases between them. The CDR3 loop spans 16 amino acids. CDR3 amino acids: CASSPSLRGGSYEQYF. In DNA form, the CDR3 reads TGTGCCAGCAGCCCATCCCTCCGGGGAGGTTCCTACGAGCAGTACTTC.

This clone was detected once. V usage is TRBV6-6 and J usage is TRBJ1-2; TRBD1 agrees at 7 bases. The V segment lost 3 bases and the J segment 7 bases; nucleotides outside the gene matches: 5. This CDR3 has 13 amino acids. Germline V gene sequence: CDR1 MNHNY, CDR2 SVGAGI (reference sequence). The CDR3 loop reads CASSYRGLGGYTF. The CDR3, as DNA: TGTGCCAGCAGTTATAGGGGGCTGGGTGGCTACACCTTC.

The chain uses TRBV19 and TRBJ1-5; TRBD1 matches at 7 bases. CDR1 LNHDA and CDR2 SQIVND come from the germline V gene (reference sequence). The CDR3 length is 13 residues. Losses at the gene ends were 4 bases for V and 9 bases for J; bases not matched to a gene: 6. The CDR3 region is CASSRQGLRPQHF. CDR3 nucleotides: TGTGCCAGTAGTAGACAGGGTCTTAGGCCCCAGCATTTT.

This chain uses TRBV20-1 with TRBJ1-1; D remains ambiguous. The germline V gene has CDR1 DFQATT and CDR2 SNEGSKA (reference sequence). V gave up 1 base and J gave up 7 bases, with 7 bases separating them. This CDR3 comprises 11 residues. The CDR3 is CSARAVGEAFF. The DNA for the CDR3 is TGCAGTGCTAGAGCCGTCGGTGAAGCTTTCTTT.

The chain recombines TRBV28 with TRBJ1-3; the D is unclear. The V gene lost 6 bases and the J gene lost 8 bases, with 17 bases spanning the gap. The CDR3 is 14 residues long. Germline CDR1 and CDR2: MDHEN and SYDVKM. DNA of the CDR3: TGTGCCAGCAGCGTGTTGGCTCTTTCAGACACCATATATTTT. Its translation is CASSVLALSDTIYF.

This clone was seen a few times. V and J are TRBV5-1 and TRBJ2-1, with 13 bases that match TRBD2. J gave up 1 base and V 4 bases, and 5 bases lay outside the gene matches. Germline V lookup: CDR1 SGHRS, CDR2 YFSETQ. The length of the CDR3 is 17 residues. The CDR3 is CASSGTSGMSSYNEQFF. The DNA for the CDR3 is TGCGCCAGCAGCGGGACTAGCGGGATGTCATCCTACAATGAGCAGTTCTTC.

The J gene is TRBJ2-3, the V gene TRBV3-1 (or the pseudogene TRBV3-2), with D perhaps matching TRBD2 (7 bases). The germline V gene encodes CDR1 LGHDT and CDR2 YNNKEL (reference sequence). The CDR3 has 16 residues. Trimming left V 1 base short and J 7 bases short, with 18 bases between. CDR3 DNA sequence: TGTGCCAGCAGCCAAGTCCCACCCGCGGGGGCAAATACGCAGTATTTT. This encodes CASSQVPPAGANTQYF.

The V gene is TRBV2, the J gene TRBJ1-1; perhaps TRBD1 as D (5 bases). CDR1 and CDR2 (germline): SNHLY, FYNNEI. The CDR3 spans 14 residues. V was trimmed by 9 bases and J by 2 bases, leaving 16 bases between them. CDR3 residues: CASCPGGGNTEAFF. In DNA, the CDR3 is TGTGCCAGTTGCCCGGGGGGGGGAAACACTGAAGCTTTCTTT.

The gene calls are TRBV5-1 and TRBJ1-2; TRBD1 is a possible D gene (6 bases). V lost 0 bases and J lost 6, with 15 bases in between. Germline V gene lookup returns CDR1 SGHRS and CDR2 YFSETQ. The CDR3 covers 15 residues. The chain's CDR3 is CASSLDAGEGDGYTF. The DNA for the CDR3 is TGCGCCAGCAGCTTGGACGCAGGGGAAGGGGATGGCTACACCTTC.

This chain uses TRBV7-9 with TRBJ2-6; tentatively, D is TRBD2 (5 bases). The CDR3 loop spans 14 amino acids. Germline V lookup: CDR1 SEHNR, CDR2 FQNEAQ (reference sequence). Trimming pared 8 bases from V and 1 base from J, leaving 9 bases between. The CDR3 loop is CASFRDSGANVLTF. DNA for the CDR3: TGTGCCAGCTTCCGGGATTCTGGGGCCAACGTCCTGACTTTC. The whole variable domain, remainder taken from reference TRBV7-9 and TRBJ2-6, is DTGVSQNPRHKITKRGQNVTFRCDPISEHNRLYWYRQTLGQGPEFLTYFQNEAQLEKSRLLSDRFSAERPKGSFSTLEIQRTEQGDSAMYLCASFRDSGANVLTFGAGSRLTVL.

This sequence joins TRBV19 and TRBJ1-1, with D maybe TRBD1 (6 bases). The CDR3 length is 15 residues. The germline V gene encodes CDR1 LNHDA and CDR2 SQIVND (reference sequence). V lost 6 bases to trimming and J lost 0 bases, with 14 bases between them. CDR3 loop: CASREEGGMNTEAFF. The CDR3, as DNA: TGTGCCAGTAGAGAGGAGGGGGGGATGAACACTGAAGCTTTCTTT.

A note on this clone: Its ends do not fully match the called genes, so a read error is possible. The V and J genes are TRBV7-7 and TRBJ2-7, with a tentative D call TRBD1 (7 bases). This CDR3 has 15 amino acids. Germline CDR1 reads SSHAT; CDR2 reads FNYEAQ (reference sequence). CDR3 DNA sequence: TGTGCTAGCAGCTTAGCTGGCAGGGGGGTAAAAGAGCAGTACTTC. Protein: CASSLAGRGVKEQYF.

J is TRBJ2-1 and V is TRBV11-2; D is unclear. The V end was cut by 5 bases, the J end by 0 bases, with 11 bases between. This CDR3 contains 15 residues. In germline, CDR1 is SGHAT, CDR2 FQNNGV. This CDR3 is CASSLEMSSYNEQFF. The DNA for the CDR3 is TGTGCCAGCAGCCTCGAGATGAGCTCCTACAATGAGCAGTTCTTC.

V and J are TRBV9 and TRBJ2-3, with 12 positions matching TRBD2. The CDR3 consists of 14 residues. Germline V lookup: CDR1 SGDLS, CDR2 YYNGEE. The V gene end was trimmed by 4 bases and the J gene end by 6 bases; junction bases not matched to a gene: 3. CDR3 nucleotides: TGTGCCAGCAGCAGGACTAGCGGGGAGGATACGCAGTATTTT. This encodes CASSRTSGEDTQYF.

This sequence joins TRBV25-1 and TRBJ2-1; TRBD1 aligns across 9 bases. V gave up 4 bases and J gave up 6 bases; unmatched junction bases: 7. CDR1 is MGHDK, CDR2 SYGVNS, per germline. CDR3 length equals 15 residues. CDR3 residues: CASSGDRVPLNEQFF. In nucleotides, the CDR3 is TGTGCCAGCAGTGGGGACAGGGTGCCGCTCAATGAGCAGTTCTTC.

The chain joins TRBV5-5 to TRBJ2-7, with D possibly matching TRBD1 (7 bases). Germline values: CDR1 SGHKS, CDR2 YYEKEE (reference sequence). CDR3 length equals 16 residues. The germline V and J ends were trimmed by 0 bases and 0 bases, with 13 bases remaining between them. The CDR3 sequence is CASSLGRDSSSYEQYF. CDR3 DNA sequence: TGTGCCAGCAGCTTGGGGAGGGACAGCAGCTCCTACGAGCAGTACTTC.

The chain links TRBV3-1 (or the pseudogene TRBV3-2) to TRBJ1-1; maybe TRBD1 (5 bases). CDR1 is LGHDT, CDR2 YNNKEL, per germline (reference sequence). The CDR3 sequence is 16 residues long. The V gene lost 1 base and the J gene lost 7 bases, with 19 bases spanning the gap. The CDR3 DNA sequence: TGTGCCAGCAGCCAAGGGGGTTCCAGGGTAAGAAGTGAAGCTTTCTTT. Translating it yields CASSQGGSRVRSEAFF.

The chain employs TRBV4-1 and TRBJ2-5; D may be TRBD2 (6 bases). Deletions cut 0 bases from V and 9 bases from J, with 14 bases between. Germline V gene sequence: CDR1 MGHRA, CDR2 YSYEKL. The CDR3 runs 14 residues. In DNA, the CDR3 is TGCGCCAGCAGCCAAGATCGAGACGGGAGAGCCCAGTACTTC. It is translated as CASSQDRDGRAQYF.

V usage is TRBV27 and J usage is TRBJ2-3; D is possibly TRBD2 (6 bases). CDR3 size: 16 residues. V lost 4 bases to trimming and J lost 1 base, with 15 bases between them. Looked up from germline, CDR1 is MNHEY and CDR2 is SMNVEV (reference sequence). The CDR3 reads CASSSPRGWGTDTQYF. The CDR3 coding sequence is TGTGCCAGCAGTTCCCCCCGGGGGTGGGGCACAGATACGCAGTATTTT.